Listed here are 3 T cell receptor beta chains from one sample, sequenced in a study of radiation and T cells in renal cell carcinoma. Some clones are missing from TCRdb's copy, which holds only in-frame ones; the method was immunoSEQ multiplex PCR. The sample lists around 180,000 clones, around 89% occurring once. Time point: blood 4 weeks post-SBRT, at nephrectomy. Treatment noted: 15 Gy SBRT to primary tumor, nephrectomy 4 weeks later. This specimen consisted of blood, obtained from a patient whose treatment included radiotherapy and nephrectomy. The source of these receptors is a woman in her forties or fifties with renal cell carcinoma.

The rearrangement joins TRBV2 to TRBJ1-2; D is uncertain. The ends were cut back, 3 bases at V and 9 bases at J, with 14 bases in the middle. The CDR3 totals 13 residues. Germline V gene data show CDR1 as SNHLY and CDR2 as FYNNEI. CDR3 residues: CASSDDSPRSYTF. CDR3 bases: TGTGCCAGCAGTGATGACTCACCACGAAGCTACACCTTC.

As DNA, the CDR3 is TGCAGCGTTGAAGATACCCCGACAGGAATAGGCTTCGGTAGCGGCTACACCTTC. It codes for CSVEDTPTGIGFGSGYTF. This chain joins TRBV29-1 and TRBJ1-2, with D possibly TRBD1 on 6 matching bases. Germline assignment: CDR1 SQVTM and CDR2 ANQGSEA. With 0 bases removed from V and 8 bases from J, the gap between germline ends came to 28 bases. The CDR3 is made up of 18 amino acids.

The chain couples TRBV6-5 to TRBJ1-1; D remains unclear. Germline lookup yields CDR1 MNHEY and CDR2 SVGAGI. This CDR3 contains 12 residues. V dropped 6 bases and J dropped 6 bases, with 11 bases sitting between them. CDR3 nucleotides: TGTGCCAGCAGAGGCACCGTGGCTGAAGCTTTCTTT. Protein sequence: CASRGTVAEAFF.